This TCR beta chain was found in a study of sequential checkpoint blockade in melanoma. Treatment reported: randomized to nivolumab then ipilimumab (arm A) or the reverse (arm B). TCRdb's table, derived via immunoSEQ multiplex PCR, lists solely in-frame clones and lacks some. Here the sample spans more than 9,500 clones, 55% to 65% being singletons. This clone was counted a few times. CDR3 length equals 13 residues. The V gene's germline CDR1 is MNHEY and CDR2 SVGAGI. This clonotype was sampled from a human donor with melanoma. The V gene is TRBV6-5, the J gene TRBJ2-3; the match to TRBD2 covers 11 bases. Sequencing used CD8+ T cells sorted from blood (inferred from file names), obtained from a patient given nivolumab and ipilimumab in sequence. The CDR3 nucleotides read TGTGGTGCTAGCGGGGGGCCGACAGATACGCAGTATTTT. Translated: CGASGGPTDTQYF.